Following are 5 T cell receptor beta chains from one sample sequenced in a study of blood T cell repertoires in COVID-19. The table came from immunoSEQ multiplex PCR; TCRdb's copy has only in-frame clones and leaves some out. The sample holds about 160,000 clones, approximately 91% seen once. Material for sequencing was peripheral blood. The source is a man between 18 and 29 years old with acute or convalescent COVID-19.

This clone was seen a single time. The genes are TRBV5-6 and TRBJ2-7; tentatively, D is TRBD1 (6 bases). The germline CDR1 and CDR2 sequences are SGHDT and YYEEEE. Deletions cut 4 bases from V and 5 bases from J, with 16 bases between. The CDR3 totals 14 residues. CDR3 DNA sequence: TGTGCCAGCAGCGCCCTGACAGGTTCCCACGAGCAGTACTTC. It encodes CASSALTGSHEQYF.

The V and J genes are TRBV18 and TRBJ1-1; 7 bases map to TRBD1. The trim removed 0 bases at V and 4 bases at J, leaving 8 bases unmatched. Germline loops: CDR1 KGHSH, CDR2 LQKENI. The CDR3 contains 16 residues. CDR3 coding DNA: TGTGCCAGCTCACCACCGATCACAGGGGCGGGCACTGAAGCTTTCTTT. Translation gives CASSPPITGAGTEAFF.

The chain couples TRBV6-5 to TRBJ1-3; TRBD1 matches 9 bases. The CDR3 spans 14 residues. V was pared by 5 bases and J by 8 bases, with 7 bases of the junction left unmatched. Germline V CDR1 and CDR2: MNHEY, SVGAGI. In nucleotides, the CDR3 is TGTGCCAGCAGTATGGGACAGGGAAGGCACACCATATATTTT. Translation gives CASSMGQGRHTIYF.

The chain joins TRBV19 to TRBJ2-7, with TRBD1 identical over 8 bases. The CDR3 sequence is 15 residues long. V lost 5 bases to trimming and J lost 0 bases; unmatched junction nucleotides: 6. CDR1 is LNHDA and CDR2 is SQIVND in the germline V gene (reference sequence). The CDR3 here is CASSARDRSSYEQYF. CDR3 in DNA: TGTGCCAGTAGTGCCCGGGACAGGAGCTCCTACGAGCAGTACTTC.

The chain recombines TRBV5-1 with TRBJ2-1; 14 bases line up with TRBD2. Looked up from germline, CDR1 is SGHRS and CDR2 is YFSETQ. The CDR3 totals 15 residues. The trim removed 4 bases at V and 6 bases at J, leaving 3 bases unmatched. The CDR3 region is CASSVTSGGANEQFF. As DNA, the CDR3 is TGCGCCAGCAGCGTGACTAGCGGGGGGGCCAATGAGCAGTTCTTC. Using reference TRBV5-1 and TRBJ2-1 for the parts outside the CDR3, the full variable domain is KAGVTQTPRYLIKTRGQQVTLSCSPISGHRSVSWYQQTPGQGLQFLFEYFSETQRNKGNFPGRFSGRQFSNSRSEMNVSTLELGDSALYLCASSVTSGGANEQFFGPGTRLTVL.